This paragraph reports one T cell receptor beta chain. Its antigen is not known. These data are taken from a study of cytotoxic CD8 clonotypes in ibrutinib-treated CLL. Study-level results: Clonality was higher at ibrutinib response and returned toward baseline at progression.

Method: immunoSEQ multiplex PCR; TCRdb's copy keeps in-frame clones and lacks some. The sample lists 250,000 or so clones, 70% occurring once. CDR1 is SNHLY and CDR2 is FYNNEI in the germline V gene. The CDR3 sequence is 14 residues long. Between the trimmed V and J ends, which lost 3 bases and 0 bases, there was a span of 6 bases. The rearrangement uses TRBV2 and TRBJ1-5; D is perhaps TRBD1 (5 bases). The sequencing here drew on PBMCs, taken after 24 months of ibrutinib treatment. The TCR comes from a human donor with chronic lymphocytic leukemia. CDR3 sequence reads: CASSDRDSNQPQHF. As DNA, the CDR3 is TGTGCCAGCAGTGACAGGGATAGCAATCAGCCCCAGCATTTT.